This passage covers 22 T cell receptor beta chains from one sample sequenced in a study of early T cells in non-severe SARS-CoV-2 infection. One entry per CDR3 protein, called by TCRdb with MiXCR from the 5' RACE reads. The sample lists approximately 64,000 distinct CDR3 sequences; 20% were seen once. The material was whole blood, obtained at baseline. Receptors were obtained from an adult who was a healthcare worker with PCR-confirmed SARS-CoV-2 infection or an uninfected control (not recorded which).

This clonotype was counted only a few times. This sequence joins TRBV5-6 and TRBJ2-7; a possible D gene is TRBD2 (5 bases). Trimming left V 4 bases short and J 3 bases short, with 14 bases between. Germline CDR1 SGHDT, CDR2 YYEEEE. CDR3 length equals 14 residues. This CDR3 is CASSTRTRRYEQYF. CDR3 DNA sequence: TGTGCCAGCAGCACTCGTACTAGGCGCTACGAGCAGTACTTC.

The table lists this clonotype with a few counts. This chain joins TRBV15 and TRBJ1-2; unclear D gene. Germline lookup yields CDR1 LNHNV and CDR2 YYDKDF (reference sequence). V dropped 2 bases and J dropped 8 bases, with 18 bases sitting between them. This CDR3 has 15 amino acids. CDR3 DNA: TGTGCCACCAGCAGATTATCCCTCCCCGAGGAAGGCTACACCTTC. This gives the protein CATSRLSLPEEGYTF.

This clonotype was counted between two and nine times. The chain has TRBV6-2 or TRBV6-3 and TRBJ2-5, with D possibly TRBD2 on 6 matching bases. The ends were cut back, 4 bases at V and 4 bases at J, with 13 bases in the middle. This CDR3 comprises 14 residues. Germline assignment: CDR1 MNHEY and CDR2 SVGEGT. The CDR3 sequence: CASSSSSVGETQYF. The CDR3 nucleotides are TGTGCCAGCAGTTCATCTAGCGTTGGAGAGACCCAGTACTTC.

The chain is built from TRBV12-3 or TRBV12-4 and TRBJ2-7; no clear D. The germline V and J ends were trimmed by 6 bases and 0 bases, with 9 bases remaining between them. CDR3 length: 13 amino acids. In nucleotides, the CDR3 is TGTGCCAGCAGGGCTAGTGGCTCCTACGAGCAGTACTTC. This gives the protein CASRASGSYEQYF.

This clonotype was seen repeatedly, ten times or more. V and J are TRBV18 and TRBJ2-7, with TRBD2 matching over 7 bases. CDR1 KGHSH and CDR2 LQKENI come from the germline V gene. V was pared by 4 bases and J by 3 bases, with 6 bases of the junction left unmatched. This CDR3 region has 14 residues. Written as DNA, the CDR3 is TGTGCCAGCTCACAGGGAGGGGCCAACTACGAGCAGTACTTC. Residues: CASSQGGANYEQYF.

V usage is TRBV20-1 and J usage is TRBJ2-7, with a tentative D call TRBD1 (6 bases). This CDR3 comprises 15 residues. Germline V gives CDR1 DFQATT, CDR2 SNEGSKA (reference sequence). The V end lost 1 base, the J end lost 2 bases, and 15 bases lay between the germline ends. The CDR3 is CSARGRRDTAYEQYF. The CDR3 DNA reads TGCAGTGCTAGAGGAAGAAGGGACACCGCCTACGAGCAGTACTTC.

This clonotype was recorded a few times. The chain is built from TRBV7-2 and TRBJ2-1, with D perhaps TRBD1 (6 bases). Per germline, CDR1 SGHTA and CDR2 FQGNSA. This CDR3 has 14 residues. V shed 4 bases and J shed 2 bases, with 9 bases lying between them. The CDR3 region has the DNA TGTGCCAGCAGCTCAGGGGCTGCCTACAATGAGCAGTTCTTC. Its translation is CASSSGAAYNEQFF.

In this sample, this clonotype turned up a few times. The V call is TRBV5-1, the J call TRBJ2-7; perhaps TRBD2 as D (6 bases). CDR1 and CDR2 (germline): SGHRS, YFSETQ. The CDR3 runs to 13 residues. V was pared by 2 bases and J by 5 bases, with 11 bases between. For the CDR3, the DNA is TGCGCCAGCAGCTTTTGGGGGGAAGACGAGCAGTACTTC. Translation: CASSFWGEDEQYF.

This clonotype was seen a single time. The V call is TRBV5-4, the J call TRBJ1-4; a possible D gene is TRBD1 (6 bases). The CDR3 length is 18 residues. Germline loops: CDR1 SGHNT, CDR2 YYREEE (reference sequence). Trimming cost V 2 bases and J 4 bases, with 21 bases left between them. The CDR3 bases are TGTGCCAGCAGCTTTAAGTCGGCCAGGGGCTTCTTTAATGAAAAACTGTTTTTT. Translating it yields CASSFKSARGFFNEKLFF.

The chain combines TRBV30 with TRBJ1-2; 7 bases agree with TRBD1. Germline CDR1 is GTSNPN and CDR2 is SVGIG (reference sequence). V trimming: 0 bases; J trimming: 3 bases; junction bases outside the gene matches: 7. The CDR3 is made up of 15 amino acids. CDR3 loop: CAWSVYEGADYGYTF. DNA of the CDR3: TGTGCCTGGAGTGTATACGAGGGGGCGGACTATGGCTACACCTTC.

This chain connects TRBV7-9 to TRBJ1-1; D remains unclear. The V gene lost 5 bases and the J gene lost 4 bases, with 14 bases spanning the gap. The CDR3 is made up of 14 amino acids. Germline V lookup: CDR1 SEHNR, CDR2 FQNEAQ (reference sequence). CDR3 sequence: CASSLGPEGTEAFF. In DNA form, the CDR3 reads TGTGCCAGCAGCCTTGGACCCGAAGGCACTGAAGCTTTCTTT.

This clonotype was seen just once. V usage is TRBV2 and J usage is TRBJ2-5; D possibly corresponds to TRBD2 (5 bases). This CDR3 is built from 13 residues. Looked up from germline, CDR1 is SNHLY and CDR2 is FYNNEI. The germline V and J ends were trimmed by 7 bases and 4 bases, with 13 bases remaining between them. CDR3 bases: TGTGCCAGCAATCGTCTAGCAAGAGAGACCCAGTACTTC. This translates into CASNRLARETQYF. The whole variable domain, filled in from reference TRBV2 and TRBJ2-5, reads EPEVTQTPSHQVTQMGQEVILRCVPISNHLYFYWYRQILGQKVEFLVSFYNNEISEKSEIFDDQFSVERPDGSNFTLKIRSTKLEDSAMYFCASNRLARETQYFGPGTRLLVL.

This rearrangement joins TRBV9 to TRBJ1-6; the match to TRBD1 covers 11 bases. Germline V gene lookup returns CDR1 SGDLS and CDR2 YYNGEE. The length of the CDR3 is 14 residues. Unmatched junction bases numbered 1, after V lost 2 bases and J lost 9 bases. CDR3 nucleotide sequence: TGTGCCAGCAGCGTCGGACAGGGGGCTTCACCCCTCCACTTT. Translated, it gives CASSVGQGASPLHF. Supplemented by reference TRBV9 and TRBJ1-6, the full variable domain reads DSGVTQTPKHLITATGQRVTLRCSPRSGDLSVYWYQQSLDQGLQFLIQYYNGEERAKGNILERFSAQQFPDLHSELNLSSLELGDSALYFCASSVGQGASPLHFGNGTRLTVT.

This clonotype showed up just a few times. The gene calls are TRBV6-6 and TRBJ1-1; TRBD1 is a possible D gene (5 bases). From germline, CDR1 is MNHNY and CDR2 SVGAGI (reference sequence). The CDR3 is made up of 14 amino acids. The ends were cut back, 7 bases at V and 4 bases at J, with 16 bases in the middle. The CDR3 spells CASINPLGGTEAFF. Here the CDR3 DNA reads TGTGCCAGCATCAACCCCCTTGGGGGCACTGAAGCTTTCTTT.

The chain recombines TRBV4-1 with TRBJ1-1, with no clear D. This CDR3 comprises 15 residues. Germline loops: CDR1 MGHRA, CDR2 YSYEKL. Trimming removed 2 bases from V and 1 base from J, with 11 bases in between. This CDR3 reads CASSQPNRRNTEAFF. The CDR3 DNA reads TGCGCCAGCAGCCAACCGAACAGACGGAACACTGAAGCTTTCTTT.

Details on this clonotype: An end of the junction does not agree with germline; a read error may underlie this. The rearrangement links TRBV7-3 to TRBJ2-3; 8 bases align to TRBD2. Germline CDR1 SGHTA, CDR2 FQGTGA. The CDR3 runs 15 residues. CDR3 region: CASSIAGHRTDTRYF. CDR3 nucleotide sequence: TGTGCCAGCAGCATAGCGGGGCATCGCACAGATACGCGGTATTTT.

Only a few counts were recorded for this clonotype. This chain connects TRBV4-1 to TRBJ2-1; perhaps TRBD1 as D (6 bases). Germline V gene sequence: CDR1 MGHRA, CDR2 YSYEKL. This CDR3 has 14 residues. V was trimmed by 6 bases and J by 6 bases, leaving 15 bases between them. The CDR3 sequence is CASRLSGTSNEQFF. The CDR3 DNA reads as TGCGCCAGCAGGCTGTCCGGGACATCCAATGAGCAGTTCTTC.

This clonotype has a count of ten or more. The chain uses TRBV11-2 and TRBJ2-3; D possibly uses TRBD1 or TRBD2 (5 bases each). Deletions cut 3 bases from V and 4 bases from J, with 11 bases between. The germline gives CDR1 SGHAT, CDR2 FQNNGV. The length of the CDR3 is 14 residues. In nucleotides, the CDR3 is TGTGCCAGCAGCTTGGGGGTTTTGGCAGATACGCAGTATTTT. It is translated as CASSLGVLADTQYF.

V and J are TRBV5-1 and TRBJ1-1; 9 positions match TRBD1. Unmatched junction bases numbered 4, after V lost 4 bases and J lost 6 bases. The CDR3 has 13 residues. Germline V gene lookup returns CDR1 SGHRS and CDR2 YFSETQ. CDR3 protein: CASSTGQGAEAFF. The CDR3 region has the DNA TGCGCCAGCAGCACGGGACAGGGCGCTGAAGCTTTCTTT.

The J gene is TRBJ1-2, the V gene TRBV10-3, with a weak D call TRBD1 (6 bases). Germline CDR1 reads ENHRY; CDR2 reads SYGVKD. Deletions cut 6 bases from V and 3 bases from J, with 11 bases between. The CDR3 extends over 13 amino acids. The CDR3 protein is CAISANRDYGYTF. The CDR3 nucleotides read TGTGCCATCAGCGCGAACAGGGACTATGGCTACACCTTC.

The chain carries TRBV6-2 or TRBV6-3 and TRBJ2-1; D might be TRBD1 (5 bases). Between the trimmed V and J ends, which lost 7 bases and 14 bases, there was a span of 27 bases. Germline CDR1 is MNHEY and CDR2 is SVGEGT. The CDR3 runs 15 residues. The CDR3 spells CASTTPAGHIRQKFF. The CDR3 region has the DNA TGTGCCAGCACCACCCCAGCAGGGCATATACGACAGAAGTTCTTC.

The V gene is TRBV14, the J gene TRBJ2-3; the D is unclear. The CDR3 covers 16 residues. Germline CDR1 and CDR2: SGHDN and FVKESK. The V end lost 3 bases, the J end lost 2 bases, and 15 bases lay between the germline ends. CDR3 nucleotides: TGTGCCAGCAGCCAGGAACCCGGGCAGATCACAGATACGCAGTATTTT. Translation: CASSQEPGQITDTQYF.